This T cell receptor beta chain was sequenced for a study of blood T cell repertoires in COVID-19. Across the study: T cells, B-cell-depleted T cells, or PBMCs supplied cDNA or gDNA.

Profiled with immunoSEQ multiplex PCR; TCRdb holds only in-frame clones, not every one. The sample includes about 260,000 clones, under 95% seen only once; the top ten take 2.5% to 3%. V was pared by 11 bases and J by 6 bases, with 14 bases between. This CDR3 has 12 amino acids. Germline V CDR1 and CDR2: MNHEY, SMNVEV (reference sequence). Residents of 24 US areas, aged about 18 to 95 years, made up the participants. In assigning cohorts, the study relied on participant-reported clinical history. Before they entered the study, exposed participants had met a COVID-19 case within 2 weeks. This TCR came from a middle-aged man who had been exposed to COVID-19. The sample consisted of PBMCs or T cells enriched from blood (not recorded which). The chain joins TRBV27 to TRBJ1-5; D possibly corresponds to TRBD1 (5 bases). The CDR3 region is CAYCGQGQPQHF. CDR3 DNA sequence: TGTGCCTATTGTGGGCAGGGTCAGCCCCAGCATTTT.